Included here is one T cell receptor (beta chain) sequence, with context. What it binds is not known. The sample belongs to a study of cytomegalovirus exposure and HLA in healthy donors. General study points: In a later analysis, parvovirus B19, influenza, CMV and Epstein-Barr virus appeared linked to several top co-occurrence clusters. In vitro checks showed that a few CMV-associated chains really do target CMV antigens. TCR beta sequences reportedly predicted the HLA-A and HLA-B alleles of most subjects accurately.

PCR was performed using 60 Vbeta and 13 Jbeta primers. Libraries were prepared by immunoSEQ multiplex PCR; TCRdb keeps only in-frame clonotypes and omits some of them. The sample carries around 300,000 clones, approximately 90% recorded once. Per germline, CDR1 GTSNPN and CDR2 SVGIG (reference sequence). Trimming shortened V by 2 bases and J by 5 bases, and 13 bases separated the two germline ends. The CDR3 length is 14 residues. The clonotype comes from a young woman in good health and CMV-seronegative. The chain couples TRBV30 to TRBJ2-1, with D maybe TRBD2 (7 bases). The sequenced material came from PBMCs. CDR3 nucleotide sequence: TGTGCCTGGAGTAGAGGGGGGGGAAACAATGAGCAGTTCTTC. This encodes CAWSRGGGNNEQFF.